This T cell receptor (beta chain) derives from a study of T cells in Graves' hyperthyroidism and ophthalmopathy. TCR beta CDR3 sequences were amplified from RNA transcripts. During a first-round RT-PCR of the TCR CDR3, the HTBI primer set was used. One entry per CDR3 protein, called by TCRdb with MiXCR from the multiplex PCR reads. The table records about 530,000 distinct CDR3 sequences, roughly 17% of them present only once. This clonotype was observed a handful of times. The antigen is undetermined. Regarding the study as a whole: In the blood, most expanded thyroid clonotypes above 0.001 appeared as well. Prediction of ophthalmopathy progression came a median 6.5 months pre-onset.

Germline CDR1 reads LGHNA; CDR2 reads YSLEER. The ends were cut back, 3 bases at V and 3 bases at J, with 15 bases in the middle. The CDR3 is 16 amino acids. The TCR comes from a woman aged 18-30 years with Graves' ophthalmopathy. The chain employs TRBV4-3 and TRBJ2-1; D may be TRBD1 or TRBD2 (5 bases each). The material sequenced was blood. Written as DNA, the CDR3 is TGCGCCAGCAGCCAGGGGGTTACTCGAAACTACAATGAGCAGTTCTTC. This translates into CASSQGVTRNYNEQFF.